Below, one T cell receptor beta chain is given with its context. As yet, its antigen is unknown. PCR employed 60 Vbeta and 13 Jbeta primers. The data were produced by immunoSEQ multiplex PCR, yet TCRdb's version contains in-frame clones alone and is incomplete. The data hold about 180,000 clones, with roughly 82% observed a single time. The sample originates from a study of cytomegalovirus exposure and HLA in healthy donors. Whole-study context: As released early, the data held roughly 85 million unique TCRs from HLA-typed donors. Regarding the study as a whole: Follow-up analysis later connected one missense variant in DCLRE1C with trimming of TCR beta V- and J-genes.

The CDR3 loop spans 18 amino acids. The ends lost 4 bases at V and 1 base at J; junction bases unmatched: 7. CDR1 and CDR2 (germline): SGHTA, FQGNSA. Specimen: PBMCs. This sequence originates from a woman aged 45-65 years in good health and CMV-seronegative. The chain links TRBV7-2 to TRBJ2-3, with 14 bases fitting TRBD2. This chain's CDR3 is CASSSTSGGARGTDTQYF. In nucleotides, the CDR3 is TGTGCCAGCAGCTCGACTAGCGGGGGGGCCCGAGGCACAGATACGCAGTATTTT.